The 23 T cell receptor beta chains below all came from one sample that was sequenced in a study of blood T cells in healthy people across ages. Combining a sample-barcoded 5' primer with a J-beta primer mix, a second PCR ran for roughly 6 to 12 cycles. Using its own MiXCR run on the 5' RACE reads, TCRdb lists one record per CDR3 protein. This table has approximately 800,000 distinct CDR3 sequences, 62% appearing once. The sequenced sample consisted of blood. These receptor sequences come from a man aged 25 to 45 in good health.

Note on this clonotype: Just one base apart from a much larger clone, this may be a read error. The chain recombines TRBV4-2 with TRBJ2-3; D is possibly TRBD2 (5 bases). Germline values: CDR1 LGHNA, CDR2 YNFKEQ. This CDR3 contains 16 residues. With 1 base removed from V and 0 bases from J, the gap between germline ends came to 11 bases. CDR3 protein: CASSQVVGESTDTQYF. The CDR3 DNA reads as TGTGCCAGCAGCCAAGTTGTCGGGGAGAGCACAGATACGCAGTATTTT.

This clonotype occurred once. The CDR3 loop reads CASSVRLAGGQETQYF. CDR3 nucleotides: TGCGCCAGCAGCGTCCGACTAGCGGGGGGGCAAGAGACCCAGTACTTC. This rearrangement joins TRBV5-1 to TRBJ2-5; 14 positions agree with TRBD2. The CDR3 is made up of 16 amino acids. The junction had 4 bases not matched to a gene; V was cut back by 4 bases and J by 2 bases. Germline values: CDR1 SGHRS, CDR2 YFSETQ. Full variable domain (rest looked up from reference TRBV5-1 and TRBJ2-5): KAGVTQTPRYLIKTRGQQVTLSCSPISGHRSVSWYQQTPGQGLQFLFEYFSETQRNKGNFPGRFSGRQFSNSRSEMNVSTLELGDSALYLCASSVRLAGGQETQYFGPGTRLLVL.

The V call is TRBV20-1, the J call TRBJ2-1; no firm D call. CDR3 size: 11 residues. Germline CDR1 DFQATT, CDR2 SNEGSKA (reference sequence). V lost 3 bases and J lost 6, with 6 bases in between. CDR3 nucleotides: TGCAGTGCTAGCGAGATCAATGAGCAGTTCTTC. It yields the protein CSASEINEQFF.

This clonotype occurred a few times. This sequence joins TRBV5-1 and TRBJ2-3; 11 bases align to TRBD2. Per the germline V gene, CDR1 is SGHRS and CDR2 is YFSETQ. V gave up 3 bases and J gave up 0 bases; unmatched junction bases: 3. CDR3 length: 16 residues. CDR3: CASSWGLAESTDTQYF. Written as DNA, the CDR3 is TGCGCCAGCAGCTGGGGACTAGCGGAAAGCACAGATACGCAGTATTTT.

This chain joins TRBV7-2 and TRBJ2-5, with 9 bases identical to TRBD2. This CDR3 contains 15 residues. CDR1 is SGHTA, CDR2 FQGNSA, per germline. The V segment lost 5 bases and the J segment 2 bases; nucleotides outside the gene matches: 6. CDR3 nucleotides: TGTGCCAGCAGCCGCAGCGGGGGGTCACAAGAGACCCAGTACTTC. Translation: CASSRSGGSQETQYF.

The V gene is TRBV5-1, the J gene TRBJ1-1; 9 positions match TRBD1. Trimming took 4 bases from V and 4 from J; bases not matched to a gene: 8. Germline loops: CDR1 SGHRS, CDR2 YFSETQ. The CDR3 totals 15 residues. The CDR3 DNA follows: TGCGCCAGCAGCCAGGGACAGGGCGGGAGCACTGAAGCTTTCTTT. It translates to CASSQGQGGSTEAFF. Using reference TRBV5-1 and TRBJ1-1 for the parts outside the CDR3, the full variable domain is KAGVTQTPRYLIKTRGQQVTLSCSPISGHRSVSWYQQTPGQGLQFLFEYFSETQRNKGNFPGRFSGRQFSNSRSEMNVSTLELGDSALYLCASSQGQGGSTEAFFGQGTRLTVV.

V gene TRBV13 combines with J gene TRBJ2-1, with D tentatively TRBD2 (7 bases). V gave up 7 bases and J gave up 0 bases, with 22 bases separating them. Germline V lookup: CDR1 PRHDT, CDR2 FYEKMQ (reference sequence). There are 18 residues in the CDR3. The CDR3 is CASIPEGGAAGSYNEQFF. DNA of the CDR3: TGTGCCAGCATCCCCGAAGGGGGGGCGGCCGGCTCCTACAATGAGCAGTTCTTC. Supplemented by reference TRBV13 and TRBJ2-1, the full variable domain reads AAGVIQSPRHLIKEKRETATLKCYPIPRHDTVYWYQQGPGQDPQFLISFYEKMQSDKGSIPDRFSAQQFSDYHSELNMSSLELGDSALYFCASIPEGGAAGSYNEQFFGPGTRLTVL.

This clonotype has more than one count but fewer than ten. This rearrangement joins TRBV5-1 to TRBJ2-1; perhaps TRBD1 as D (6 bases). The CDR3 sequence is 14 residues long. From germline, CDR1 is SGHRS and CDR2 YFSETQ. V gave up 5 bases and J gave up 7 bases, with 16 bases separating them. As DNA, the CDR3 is TGCGCCAGCAGTCCCTCGACAGGCTGGAATGAGCAGTTCTTC. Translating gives CASSPSTGWNEQFF.

The CDR3 DNA reads as TGTGCCAGCAGTGATGCCCAGGGGCGACGAGAGACCCAGTACTTC. Translating gives CASSDAQGRRETQYF. V and J are TRBV28 and TRBJ2-5; the D gene is possibly TRBD1 (6 bases). CDR3 length: 15 amino acids. Germline CDR1 MDHEN, CDR2 SYDVKM. V lost 5 bases and J lost 4, with 17 bases in between. Full variable domain (outside the CDR3, taken from reference TRBV28 and TRBJ2-5): DVKVTQSSRYLVKRTGEKVFLECVQDMDHENMFWYRQDPGLGLRLIYFSYDVKMKEKGDIPEGYSVSREKKERFSLILESASTNQTSMYLCASSDAQGRRETQYFGPGTRLLVL.

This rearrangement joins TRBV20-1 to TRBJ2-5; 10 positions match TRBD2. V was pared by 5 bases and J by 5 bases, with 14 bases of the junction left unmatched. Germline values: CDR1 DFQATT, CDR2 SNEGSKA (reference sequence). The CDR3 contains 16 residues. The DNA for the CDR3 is TGCAGTGCTTCAAAGATCCGAGCGGGGGGGTTGGAGACCCAGTACTTC. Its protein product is CSASKIRAGGLETQYF.

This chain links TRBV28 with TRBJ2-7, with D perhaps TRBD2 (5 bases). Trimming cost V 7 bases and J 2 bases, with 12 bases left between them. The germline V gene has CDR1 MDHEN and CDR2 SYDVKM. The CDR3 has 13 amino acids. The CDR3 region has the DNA TGTGCCAGCATTAGCGTGAAACCCTACGAGCAGTACTTC. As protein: CASISVKPYEQYF. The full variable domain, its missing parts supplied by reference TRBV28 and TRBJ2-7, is DVKVTQSSRYLVKRTGEKVFLECVQDMDHENMFWYRQDPGLGLRLIYFSYDVKMKEKGDIPEGYSVSREKKERFSLILESASTNQTSMYLCASISVKPYEQYFGPGTRLTVT.

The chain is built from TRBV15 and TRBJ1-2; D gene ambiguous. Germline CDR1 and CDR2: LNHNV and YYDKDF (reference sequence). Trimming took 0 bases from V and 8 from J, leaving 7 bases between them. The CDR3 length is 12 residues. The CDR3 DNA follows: TGTGCCACCAGCAGAGAGAGGGTGGGCTACACCTTC. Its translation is CATSRERVGYTF.

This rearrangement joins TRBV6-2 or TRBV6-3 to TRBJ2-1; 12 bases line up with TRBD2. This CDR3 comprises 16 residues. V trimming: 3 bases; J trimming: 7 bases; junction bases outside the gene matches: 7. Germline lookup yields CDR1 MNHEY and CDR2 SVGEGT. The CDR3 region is CASSYRLAGGWNEQFF. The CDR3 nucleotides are TGTGCCAGCAGTTATCGGCTAGCGGGGGGGTGGAATGAGCAGTTCTTC.

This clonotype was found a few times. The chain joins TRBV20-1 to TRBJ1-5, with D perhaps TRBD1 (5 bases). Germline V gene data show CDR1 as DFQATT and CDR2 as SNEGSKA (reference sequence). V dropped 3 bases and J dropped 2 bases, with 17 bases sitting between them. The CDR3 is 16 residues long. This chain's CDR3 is CSASGGFSPGNQPQHF. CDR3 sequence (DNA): TGCAGTGCTAGCGGGGGATTCTCCCCTGGCAATCAGCCCCAGCATTTT.

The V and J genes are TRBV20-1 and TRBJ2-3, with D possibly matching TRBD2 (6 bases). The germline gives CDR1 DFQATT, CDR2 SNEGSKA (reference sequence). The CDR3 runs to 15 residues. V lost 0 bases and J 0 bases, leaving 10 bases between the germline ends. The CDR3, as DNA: TGCAGTGCTAGAGATCAACGGGGGAGCACAGATACGCAGTATTTT. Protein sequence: CSARDQRGSTDTQYF.

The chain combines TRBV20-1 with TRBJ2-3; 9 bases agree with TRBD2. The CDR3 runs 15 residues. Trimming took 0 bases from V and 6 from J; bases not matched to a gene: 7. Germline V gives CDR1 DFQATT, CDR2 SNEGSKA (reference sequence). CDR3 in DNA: TGCAGTGCTAGAGATGCGGCTAGCGGGGCGGATACGCAGTATTTT. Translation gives CSARDAASGADTQYF.

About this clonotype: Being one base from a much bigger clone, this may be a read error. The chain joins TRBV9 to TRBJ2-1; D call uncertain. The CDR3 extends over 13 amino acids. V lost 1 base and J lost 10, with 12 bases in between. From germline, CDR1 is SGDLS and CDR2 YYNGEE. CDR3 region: CASSVIPEEEQFF. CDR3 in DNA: TGTGCCAGCAGCGTAATCCCCGAGGAAGAGCAGTTCTTC. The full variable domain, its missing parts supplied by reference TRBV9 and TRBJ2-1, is DSGVTQTPKHLITATGQRVTLRCSPRSGDLSVYWYQQSLDQGLQFLIQYYNGEERAKGNILERFSAQQFPDLHSELNLSSLELGDSALYFCASSVIPEEEQFFGPGTRLTVL.

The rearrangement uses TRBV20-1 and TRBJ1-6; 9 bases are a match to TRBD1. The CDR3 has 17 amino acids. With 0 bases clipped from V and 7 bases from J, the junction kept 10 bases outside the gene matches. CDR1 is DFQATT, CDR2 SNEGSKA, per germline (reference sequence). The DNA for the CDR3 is TGCAGTGCTAGAGATAGCGGGACAGGGCTTGGAAATTCACCCCTCCACTTT. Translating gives CSARDSGTGLGNSPLHF.

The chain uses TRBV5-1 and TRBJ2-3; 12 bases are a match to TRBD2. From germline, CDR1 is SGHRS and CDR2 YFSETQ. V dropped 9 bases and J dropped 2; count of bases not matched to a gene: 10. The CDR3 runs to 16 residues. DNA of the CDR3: TGCGCCACTTCTAGCGGGGGGGCCCTTGACACAGATACGCAGTATTTT. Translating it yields CATSSGGALDTDTQYF. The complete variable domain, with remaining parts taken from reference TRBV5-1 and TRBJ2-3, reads KAGVTQTPRYLIKTRGQQVTLSCSPISGHRSVSWYQQTPGQGLQFLFEYFSETQRNKGNFPGRFSGRQFSNSRSEMNVSTLELGDSALYLCATSSGGALDTDTQYFGPGTRLTVL.

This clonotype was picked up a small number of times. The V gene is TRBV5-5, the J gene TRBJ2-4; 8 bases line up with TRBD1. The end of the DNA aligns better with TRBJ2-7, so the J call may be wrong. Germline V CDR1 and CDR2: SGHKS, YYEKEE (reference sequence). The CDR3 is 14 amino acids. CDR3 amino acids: CASSLEDRAYEQYF. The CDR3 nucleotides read TGTGCCAGCAGCTTGGAGGACAGGGCCTACGAGCAGTACTTC.

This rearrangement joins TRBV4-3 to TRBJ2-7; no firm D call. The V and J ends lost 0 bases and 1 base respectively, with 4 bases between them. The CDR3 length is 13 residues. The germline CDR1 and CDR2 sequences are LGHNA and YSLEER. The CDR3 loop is CASSQDGSYEQYF. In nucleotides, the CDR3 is TGCGCCAGCAGCCAAGATGGATCCTACGAGCAGTACTTC.

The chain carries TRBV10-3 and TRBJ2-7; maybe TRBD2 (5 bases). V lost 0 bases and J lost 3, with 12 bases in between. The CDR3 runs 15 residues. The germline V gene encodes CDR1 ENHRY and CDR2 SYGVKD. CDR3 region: CAISESAGNSYEQYF. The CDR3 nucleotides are TGTGCCATCAGTGAGTCGGCCGGGAATAGCTACGAGCAGTACTTC.

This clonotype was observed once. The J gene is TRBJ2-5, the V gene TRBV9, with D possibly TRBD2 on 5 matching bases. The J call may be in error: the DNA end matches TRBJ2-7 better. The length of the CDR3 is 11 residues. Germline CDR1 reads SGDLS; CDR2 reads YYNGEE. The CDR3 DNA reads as TGTGCCAGCAGCAACGGGGTCGAGCAGTACTTC. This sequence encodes CASSNGVEQYF.